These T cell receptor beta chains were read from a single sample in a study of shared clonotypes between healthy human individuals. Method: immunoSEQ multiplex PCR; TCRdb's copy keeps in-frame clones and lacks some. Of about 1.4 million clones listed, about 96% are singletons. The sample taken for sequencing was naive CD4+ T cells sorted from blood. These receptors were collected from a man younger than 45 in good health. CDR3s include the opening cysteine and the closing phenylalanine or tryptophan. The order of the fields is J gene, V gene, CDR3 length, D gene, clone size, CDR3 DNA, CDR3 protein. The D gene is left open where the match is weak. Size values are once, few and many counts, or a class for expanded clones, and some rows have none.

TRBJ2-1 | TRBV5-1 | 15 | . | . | TGCGCCAGCAGCTTGGCGGAACTGTCCTACAATGAGCAGTTCTTC | CASSLAELSYNEQFF
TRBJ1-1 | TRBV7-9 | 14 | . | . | TGTGCCAGCAGCTTAGTGGGGGCGGGCACTGAAGCTTTCTTT | CASSLVGAGTEAFF
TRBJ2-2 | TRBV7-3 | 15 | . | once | TGTGCCAGCAGCGCGAGGGCGGGGCGCATCGGGGAGCTGTTTTTT | CASSARAGRIGELFF
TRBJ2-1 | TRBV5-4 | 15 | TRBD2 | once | TGTGCCAGCAGCTTTGCGGGAGGCTCCTACAATGAGCAGTTCTTC | CASSFAGGSYNEQFF
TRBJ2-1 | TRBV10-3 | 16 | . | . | TGTGCCATCAGTGATGGAGGCGGAGTCAACTACAATGAGCAGTTCTTC | CAISDGGGVNYNEQFF
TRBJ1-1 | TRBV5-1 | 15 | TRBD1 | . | TGCGCCAGCAGCTCGGCAGGGGGCCTGAACACTGAAGCTTTCTTT | CASSSAGGLNTEAFF
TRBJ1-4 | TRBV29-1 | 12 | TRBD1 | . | TGCAGCGTTGCGGGACAGGAGGAAAAACTGTTTTTT | CSVAGQEEKLFF
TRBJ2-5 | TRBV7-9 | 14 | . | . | TGTGCCAGCACCCCTATCAGGGAATGGGAGACCCAGTACTTC | CASTPIREWETQYF
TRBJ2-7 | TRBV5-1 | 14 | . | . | TGCGCCAGCAGCTTGGCAAGCCAGGGCTACGAGCAGTACTTC | CASSLASQGYEQYF
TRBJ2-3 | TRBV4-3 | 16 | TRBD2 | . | TGCGCCAGCAGCCAAGGGGGACTAGCGGTCACAGATACGCAGTATTTT | CASSQGGLAVTDTQYF
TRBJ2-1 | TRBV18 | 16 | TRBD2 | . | TGTGCCAGCTCACCATCGACTAGCGGGAGTTGGAATGAGCAGTTCTTC | CASSPSTSGSWNEQFF
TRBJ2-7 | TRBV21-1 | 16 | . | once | TGTGCCAGCAGGCCGGGACTAGCGGGAGGGCCGGACGAGCAGTACTTC | CASRPGLAGGPDEQYF
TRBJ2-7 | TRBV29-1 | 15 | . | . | TGCAGCGTTGGGGGTATTGGCGGGGCCAGCTACGAGCAGTACTTC | CSVGGIGGASYEQYF
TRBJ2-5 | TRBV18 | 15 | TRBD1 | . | TGTGCCAGCTCACCACCGGGACAGGGGTCCGAGACCCAGTACTTC | CASSPPGQGSETQYF
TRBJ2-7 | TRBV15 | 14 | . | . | TGTGCCACCAGCAGAGACCCGACCTCCTACGAGCAGTACTTC | CATSRDPTSYEQYF
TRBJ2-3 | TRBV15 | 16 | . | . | TGTGCCACCAGCAGAGACCATGGATCCCGCACAGATACGCAGTATTTT | CATSRDHGSRTDTQYF
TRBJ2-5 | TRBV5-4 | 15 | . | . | TGTGCCAGCAGCCCCAGGGGCCCCTCCCAAGAGACCCAGTACTTC | CASSPRGPSQETQYF
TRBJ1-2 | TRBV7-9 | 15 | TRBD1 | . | TGTGCCAGCAGCTCTGACAGGGAGGAGGACGGGGGCTACACCTTC | CASSSDREEDGGYTF
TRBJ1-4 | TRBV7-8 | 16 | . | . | TGTGCCAGCAGCCCTATCATCGGGGCGGATTCCGAAAAACTGTTTTTT | CASSPIIGADSEKLFF
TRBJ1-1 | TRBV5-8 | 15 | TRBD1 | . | TGTGCCAGCAGCGGAGGACAGGGTAACCCCCTTGAAGCTTTCTTT | CASSGGQGNPLEAFF
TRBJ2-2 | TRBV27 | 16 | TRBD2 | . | TGTGCCAGCAGTATCCTAGCGGGAGGAGATACCGGGGAGCTGTTTTTT | CASSILAGGDTGELFF
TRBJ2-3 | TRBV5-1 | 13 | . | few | TGCGCCAGCAGCTTCTCTAGCACAGATACGCAGTATTTT | CASSFSSTDTQYF
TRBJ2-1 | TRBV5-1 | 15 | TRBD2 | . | TGCGCCAGCAGCTTTGGACTAGCGGTGACCAATGAGCAGTTCTTC | CASSFGLAVTNEQFF
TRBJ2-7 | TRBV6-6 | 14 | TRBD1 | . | TGTGCCAGCAGTTACGGCGGCAGGGGGCTCGAGCAGTACTTC | CASSYGGRGLEQYF
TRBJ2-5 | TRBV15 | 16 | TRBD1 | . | TGTGCCACCAGCTTTTACGGGACAGGGGGCTCCGAGACCCAGTACTTC | CATSFYGTGGSETQYF
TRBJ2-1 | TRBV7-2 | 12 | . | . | TGTGCCAGCAGCCCCGGGCACAATGAGCAGTTCTTC | CASSPGHNEQFF
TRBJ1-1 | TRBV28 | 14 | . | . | TGTGCCAGCAGTATCCTGGGGGGTGCCACTGAAGCTTTCTTT | CASSILGGATEAFF
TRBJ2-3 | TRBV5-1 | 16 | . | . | TGCGCCAGCAGCCCGTCGGGATGGGGGCGCACAGATACGCAGTATTTT | CASSPSGWGRTDTQYF
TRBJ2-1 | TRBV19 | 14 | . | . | TGTGCCAGTAGTATACTGAGCTCCTACAATGAGCAGTTCTTC | CASSILSSYNEQFF
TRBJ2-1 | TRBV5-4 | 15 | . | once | TGTGCCAGCAGCCCAGCTGGGCTCCAAGGCAATGAGCAGTTCTTC | CASSPAGLQGNEQFF
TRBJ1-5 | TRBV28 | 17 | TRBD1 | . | TGTGCCAGCATATTCAGACAGGGAATCTATAGCAATCAGCCCCAGCATTTT | CASIFRQGIYSNQPQHF
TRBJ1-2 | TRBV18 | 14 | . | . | TGTGCCAGCTCACCACTTGACCTCGCGAATGGCTACACCTTC | CASSPLDLANGYTF
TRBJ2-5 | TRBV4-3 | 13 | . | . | TGCGCCAGCAGCCAAGCTGGGGGTCAGACCCAGTACTTC | CASSQAGGQTQYF
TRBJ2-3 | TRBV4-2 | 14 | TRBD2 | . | TGTGCCAGCAGCCAGGGACTAGCGGGAGACACGCAGTATTTT | CASSQGLAGDTQYF
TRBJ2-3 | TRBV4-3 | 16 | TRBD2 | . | TGCGCCAGCAGCGAGACTAGCGGAGCAATTCGGAATACGCAGTATTTT | CASSETSGAIRNTQYF
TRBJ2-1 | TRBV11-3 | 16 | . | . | TGTGCCAGCGCCGTCGGCCAGGGAAGCTCCTACAATGAGCAGTTCTTC | CASAVGQGSSYNEQFF
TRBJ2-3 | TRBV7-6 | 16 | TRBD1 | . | TGTGCCAGCAGCTTAGGAGGGACAGGGGAGCTAGGTACGCAGTATTTT | CASSLGGTGELGTQYF
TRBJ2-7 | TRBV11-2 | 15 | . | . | TGTGCCAGCAGCTTGAGTGTGAACCCGGCCGACGAGCAGTACTTC | CASSLSVNPADEQYF
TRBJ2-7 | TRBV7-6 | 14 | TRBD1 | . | TGTGCCAGCAGCTTAACAGGGGGAGGCTACGAGCAGTACTTC | CASSLTGGGYEQYF
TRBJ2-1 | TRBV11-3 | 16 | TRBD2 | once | TGTGCCAGCAGCTTGTCTTTAGCGGGAGGCATCAATGAGCAGTTCTTC | CASSLSLAGGINEQFF
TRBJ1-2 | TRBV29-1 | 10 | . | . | TGCAGCGTTTTCACAGGTGGCTACACCTTC | CSVFTGGYTF
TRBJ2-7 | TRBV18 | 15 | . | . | TGTGCCAGCTCACCGCCAGGGTGGGCCTCCTACGAGCAGTACTTC | CASSPPGWASYEQYF